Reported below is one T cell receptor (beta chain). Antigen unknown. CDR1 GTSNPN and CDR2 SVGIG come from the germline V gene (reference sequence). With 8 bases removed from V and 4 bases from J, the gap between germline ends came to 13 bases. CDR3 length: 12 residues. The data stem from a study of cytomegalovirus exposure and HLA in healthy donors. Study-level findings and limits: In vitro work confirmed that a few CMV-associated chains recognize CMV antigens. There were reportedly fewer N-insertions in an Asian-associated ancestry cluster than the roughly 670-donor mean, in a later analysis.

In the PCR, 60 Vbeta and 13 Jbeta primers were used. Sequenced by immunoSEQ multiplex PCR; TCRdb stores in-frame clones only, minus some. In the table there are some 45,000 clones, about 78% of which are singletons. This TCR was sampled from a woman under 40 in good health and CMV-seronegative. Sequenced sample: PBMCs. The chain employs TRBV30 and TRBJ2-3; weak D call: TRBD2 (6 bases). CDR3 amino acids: CAAKWGADTQYF. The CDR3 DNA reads TGTGCCGCCAAGTGGGGGGCAGATACGCAGTATTTT.